The clone carrying this T cell receptor beta chain came up once. These data originate in a study of T cell changes during pregnancy in multiple sclerosis. The CDR3 length is 17 residues. In germline, CDR1 is MDHEN, CDR2 SYDVKM. V shed 3 bases, J shed 5 bases, and the junction held 13 bases outside the gene matches. Some clones are missing from TCRdb's copy, which holds only in-frame ones; the method was immunoSEQ multiplex PCR. This table holds 55,000 to 65,000 clones, around 93% found once. The sequences come from CD4+ T cells from peripheral blood mononuclear cells, collected before pregnancy. The sequence was collected from a female donor with multiple sclerosis, enrolled in a pregnancy study. The gene calls are TRBV28 and TRBJ1-1; TRBD1 matches 9 bases. CDR3: CASSFWRWTGEGTEAFF. The CDR3 bases are TGTGCCAGCAGTTTCTGGCGCTGGACAGGGGAGGGGACTGAAGCTTTCTTT. Together with reference TRBV28 and TRBJ1-1, the CDR3 gives the full variable domain: DVKVTQSSRYLVKRTGEKVFLECVQDMDHENMFWYRQDPGLGLRLIYFSYDVKMKEKGDIPEGYSVSREKKERFSLILESASTNQTSMYLCASSFWRWTGEGTEAFFGQGTRLTVV.